This entry lists 32 T cell receptor beta chains sequenced from one sample in a study of OX40 agonist ivuxolimab in advanced cancers. Sequenced by immunoSEQ multiplex PCR; TCRdb stores in-frame clones only, minus some. The sample carries 38,000 or so clones, roughly 87% recorded once. Material: CD4+ or CD8+ T cells sorted from blood, obtained in a trial of the OX40 agonist ivuxolimab. The origin of the receptors is an adult with an advanced solid tumor such as melanoma, head and neck, liver or kidney cancer.

The V gene is TRBV9, the J gene TRBJ1-1; perhaps TRBD1 as D (5 bases). V lost 0 bases and J 5 bases, leaving 11 bases between the germline ends. The CDR3 consists of 14 residues. From germline, CDR1 is SGDLS and CDR2 YYNGEE. CDR3: CASSVAGTLTEAFF. The CDR3 DNA follows: TGTGCCAGCAGCGTAGCTGGGACCTTGACTGAAGCTTTCTTT. The full variable domain, completed using reference TRBV9 and TRBJ1-1, is DSGVTQTPKHLITATGQRVTLRCSPRSGDLSVYWYQQSLDQGLQFLIQYYNGEERAKGNILERFSAQQFPDLHSELNLSSLELGDSALYFCASSVAGTLTEAFFGQGTRLTVV.

This clone was counted a few times. CDR3 sequence reads: CAISPDPNTEAFF. CDR3 nucleotide sequence: TGTGCCATCTCCCCGGATCCGAACACTGAAGCTTTCTTT. V is TRBV10-3 and J is TRBJ1-1; no clear D. This CDR3 is 13 amino acids long. The ends were cut back, 8 bases at V and 1 base at J, with 11 bases in the middle. Germline V gene sequence: CDR1 ENHRY, CDR2 SYGVKD.

This sequence joins TRBV6-6 and TRBJ1-2; D ambiguous. CDR1 and CDR2 (germline): MNHNY, SVGAGI (reference sequence). The CDR3 runs to 11 residues. Between the trimmed V and J ends, which lost 7 bases and 8 bases, there was a span of 11 bases. CDR3 sequence: CASIVGRGYTF. The CDR3 nucleotides read TGTGCCAGCATTGTTGGTAGAGGCTACACCTTC.

CDR3 loop: CASARGFAEQFF. The CDR3 nucleotides read TGTGCCAGCGCCCGGGGGTTCGCTGAGCAGTTCTTC. The rearrangement uses TRBV28 and TRBJ2-1; the D gene is possibly TRBD2 (6 bases). The V and J ends lost 8 bases and 9 bases respectively, with 14 bases between them. CDR1 MDHEN and CDR2 SYDVKM come from the germline V gene. The CDR3 sequence is 12 residues long.

This chain links TRBV5-8 with TRBJ2-1; TRBD1 might be the D (5 bases). This CDR3 spans 16 amino acids. The germline gives CDR1 SGHTS, CDR2 YDEGEE. The germline V and J ends were trimmed by 2 bases and 2 bases, with 14 bases remaining between them. The CDR3 nucleotides read TGTGCCAGCAGCTTAACTCATGACAGTCCCTACAATGAGCAGTTCTTC. It yields the protein CASSLTHDSPYNEQFF.

The chain recombines TRBV9 with TRBJ1-6; D perhaps matches TRBD1 (5 bases). There are 17 residues in the CDR3. Germline V gene data show CDR1 as SGDLS and CDR2 as YYNGEE. V was cut by 0 bases and J by 7 bases, with 17 bases left in between. Here the CDR3 reads CASSVDGTGTPNSPLHF. The CDR3 bases are TGTGCCAGCAGCGTAGATGGTACAGGAACCCCAAATTCACCCCTCCACTTT.

The chain is built from TRBV6-1 and TRBJ2-7; weak D call: TRBD2 (5 bases). The germline V and J ends were trimmed by 6 bases and 4 bases, with 19 bases remaining between them. Germline V CDR1 and CDR2: MNHNS, SASEGT. The length of the CDR3 is 15 residues. Written as DNA, the CDR3 is TGTGCCAGCAGAGACCTAGGCGGGCGCGATTACGAGCAGTACTTC. The encoded protein is CASRDLGGRDYEQYF.

The chain has TRBV7-8 and TRBJ2-7; 11 bases align to TRBD2. This CDR3 is built from 16 residues. Germline CDR1 and CDR2: SGHVS and FQNEAQ. The junction had 7 bases not matched to a gene; V was cut back by 5 bases and J by 1 base. CDR3: CASSTLAGGQSYEQYF. Here the CDR3 DNA reads TGTGCCAGCAGCACTTTAGCGGGGGGGCAGTCCTACGAGCAGTACTTC.

The chain couples TRBV4-1 to TRBJ1-2, with no clear D. The V end was cut by 3 bases, the J end by 8 bases, with 13 bases between. Per the germline V gene, CDR1 is MGHRA and CDR2 is YSYEKL. This CDR3 comprises 13 residues. The CDR3 loop is CASSQGSAPGYTF. The CDR3 DNA is TGCGCCAGCAGCCAGGGGAGCGCCCCCGGCTACACCTTC.

By share, this clone ranks as medium-sized (0.01 to 0.1%). V usage is TRBV27 and J usage is TRBJ2-7; a weak D match, TRBD1 (6 bases). The CDR3 spans 13 residues. The germline V gene encodes CDR1 MNHEY and CDR2 SMNVEV (reference sequence). The V end lost 3 bases, the J end lost 5 bases, and 11 bases lay between the germline ends. The CDR3 nucleotides are TGTGCCAGCAGTTTCACAGGGAACCACGAGCAGTACTTC. It yields the protein CASSFTGNHEQYF.

The chain couples TRBV19 to TRBJ2-1, with 9 bases identical to TRBD1. Trimming removed 8 bases from V and 5 bases from J; junction bases left unmatched: 10. This CDR3 has 15 amino acids. Germline-derived CDR1 and CDR2 are LNHDA and SQIVND (reference sequence). The CDR3 region has the DNA TGTGCCAGTCGACCGGCGGGACAGGGCGACAATGAGCAGTTCTTC. It specifies CASRPAGQGDNEQFF.

About this clone: Other DNA sequences in this specimen translate into the identical CDR3. This chain links TRBV7-9 with TRBJ1-1; the D is unclear. Between the trimmed V and J ends, which lost 3 bases and 3 bases, there was a span of 2 bases. This CDR3 is 11 amino acids long. CDR1 SEHNR and CDR2 FQNEAQ come from the germline V gene (reference sequence). CDR3 coding DNA: TGTGCCAGCAGCTTGTACACTGAAGCTTTCTTT. It specifies CASSLYTEAFF.

V is TRBV11-2 and J is TRBJ1-2, with a weak D call TRBD1 (5 bases). The CDR3 extends over 16 amino acids. Germline V gives CDR1 SGHAT, CDR2 FQNNGV. The ends were cut back, 0 bases at V and 2 bases at J, with 13 bases in the middle. The chain's CDR3 is CASSLDLFKGNYGYTF. CDR3 DNA sequence: TGTGCCAGCAGCTTAGATCTTTTTAAGGGGAACTATGGCTACACCTTC.

The chain is built from TRBV27 and TRBJ2-4, with D perhaps matching TRBD1 (6 bases). This CDR3 has 13 residues. CDR1 MNHEY and CDR2 SMNVEV come from the germline V gene (reference sequence). The V gene lost 5 bases and the J gene lost 6 bases, with 11 bases spanning the gap. The CDR3 reads CASSTTTGNIQYF. The DNA of the CDR3 is TGTGCCAGCAGTACTACGACAGGAAACATTCAGTACTTC.

V is TRBV9 and J is TRBJ1-1; 9 nucleotides agree with TRBD1. V lost 3 bases to trimming and J lost 3 bases; unmatched junction nucleotides: 3. Germline CDR1 reads SGDLS; CDR2 reads YYNGEE. The CDR3 runs 14 residues. CDR3 nucleotide sequence: TGTGCCAGCAGCGGGGGACAGGGACACACTGAAGCTTTCTTT. Its translation is CASSGGQGHTEAFF.

The V gene is TRBV27, the J gene TRBJ1-2, with 7 bases lining up with TRBD1. The germline V gene has CDR1 MNHEY and CDR2 SMNVEV (reference sequence). The CDR3 is made up of 13 amino acids. V lost 3 bases and J lost 3; bases outside the gene matches: 1. The CDR3 is CASSLGQHYGYTF. The CDR3 nucleotides are TGTGCCAGCAGTTTGGGACAGCACTATGGCTACACCTTC.

V is TRBV7-6 and J is TRBJ2-7; 8 positions match TRBD1. This CDR3 is built from 13 residues. Germline loops: CDR1 SGHVS, CDR2 FNYEAQ. Trimming removed 5 bases from V and 2 bases from J; junction bases left unmatched: 2. The CDR3 sequence is CASSVGQAYEQYF. CDR3 coding DNA: TGTGCCAGCAGCGTGGGACAGGCCTACGAGCAGTACTTC.

This rearrangement joins TRBV6-4 to TRBJ1-1; D gene ambiguous. Trimming took 0 bases from V and 11 from J, leaving 10 bases between them. The CDR3 contains 12 residues. The germline V gene has CDR1 MRHNA and CDR2 SNTAGT. The CDR3 coding sequence is TGTGCCAGCAGTGACTCAAGGTTTAGGGCTTTCTTT. The encoded protein is CASSDSRFRAFF.

The chain combines TRBV28 with TRBJ2-5; D unclear. V was trimmed by 2 bases and J by 1 base, leaving 8 bases between them. The germline V gene encodes CDR1 MDHEN and CDR2 SYDVKM. This CDR3 spans 14 amino acids. The CDR3 region is CASSLAETQETQYF. The DNA of the CDR3 is TGTGCCAGCAGTTTAGCAGAAACCCAAGAGACCCAGTACTTC.

This clone was picked up one time. The chain joins TRBV25-1 to TRBJ2-3, with a possible D match to TRBD1 (6 bases). V lost 8 bases and J lost 1, with 7 bases in between. CDR3 length equals 12 residues. Germline V gene lookup returns CDR1 MGHDK and CDR2 SYGVNS. The CDR3 nucleotides read TGTGCCAGCTGGACAGGCACAGATACGCAGTATTTT. Its translation is CASWTGTDTQYF.

In this sample, this clone turned up once. The rearrangement joins TRBV27 to TRBJ2-1; maybe TRBD1 (5 bases). Germline CDR1 and CDR2: MNHEY and SMNVEV (reference sequence). The V end lost 6 bases, the J end lost 6 bases, and 12 bases lay between the germline ends. The CDR3 extends over 13 amino acids. The CDR3 sequence: CASSDSEINEQFF. The CDR3 region has the DNA TGTGCCAGCAGCGACAGCGAAATCAATGAGCAGTTCTTC.

The CDR3 here is CASSQPGGTEAFF. The DNA for the CDR3 is TGTGCCAGCAGCCAGCCGGGGGGCACTGAAGCTTTCTTT. The V call is TRBV14, the J call TRBJ1-1; tentatively, D is TRBD1 (5 bases). CDR1 SGHDN and CDR2 FVKESK come from the germline V gene. The V and J ends lost 3 bases and 4 bases respectively, with 9 bases between them. CDR3 length: 13 residues.

The chain recombines TRBV7-8 with TRBJ2-3, with D uncertain. From germline, CDR1 is SGHVS and CDR2 FQNEAQ. The V end was cut by 10 bases, the J end by 1 base, with 18 bases between. This CDR3 is 15 amino acids long. CDR3 bases: TGTGCCATCAACCCCGTTACAGAGGGCACAGATACGCAGTATTTT. As protein: CAINPVTEGTDTQYF.

The V gene is TRBV9, the J gene TRBJ2-2, with D possibly TRBD1 on 6 matching bases. V was pared by 0 bases and J by 7 bases, with 13 bases between. Looked up from germline, CDR1 is SGDLS and CDR2 is YYNGEE. There are 15 residues in the CDR3. Written as DNA, the CDR3 is TGTGCCAGCAGCGTAGTGTCGACAGGTAACGGGGAGCTGTTTTTT. Encoded protein: CASSVVSTGNGELFF.

This chain uses TRBV7-6 with TRBJ2-7; 10 bases are a match to TRBD2. The CDR3 length is 15 residues. V lost 1 base to trimming and J lost 2 bases; unmatched junction nucleotides: 2. CDR1 and CDR2 from the germline V gene are SGHVS and FNYEAQ. The CDR3 spells CASSLERGGTYEQYF. Written as DNA, the CDR3 is TGTGCCAGCAGCTTAGAGCGGGGGGGAACCTACGAGCAGTACTTC.

This clone was detected once. This chain uses TRBV27 with TRBJ2-1; D gene ambiguous. Germline CDR1 reads MNHEY; CDR2 reads SMNVEV (reference sequence). The CDR3 spans 14 residues. The germline V and J ends were trimmed by 5 bases and 0 bases, with 8 bases remaining between them. This CDR3 reads CASSLRSSYNEQFF. The CDR3 region has the DNA TGTGCCAGCAGTCTCAGGAGCTCCTACAATGAGCAGTTCTTC.

This chain joins TRBV6-5 and TRBJ2-7; weak D call: TRBD1 (6 bases). The V gene lost 0 bases and the J gene lost 4 bases, with 10 bases spanning the gap. The CDR3 is 14 amino acids. The V gene's germline CDR1 is MNHEY and CDR2 SVGAGI. CDR3 region: CASSYSSQGYEQYF. In DNA form, the CDR3 reads TGTGCCAGCAGTTACTCTTCACAGGGTTACGAGCAGTACTTC.

This chain connects TRBV29-1 to TRBJ1-1; D is perhaps TRBD1 (5 bases). V lost 6 bases to trimming and J lost 1 base, with 15 bases between them. The CDR3 is 14 residues long. Germline V gene sequence: CDR1 SQVTM, CDR2 ANQGSEA. CDR3 sequence reads: CSVFPGRSNTEAFF. The CDR3 nucleotides are TGCAGCGTGTTCCCGGGACGTTCGAACACTGAAGCTTTCTTT.

The gene calls are TRBV4-3 and TRBJ2-2; perhaps TRBD1 as D (5 bases). V dropped 4 bases and J dropped 0 bases, with 9 bases sitting between them. This CDR3 contains 15 residues. The germline V gene encodes CDR1 LGHNA and CDR2 YSLEER. This CDR3 is CASSPRTPNTGELFF. CDR3 DNA sequence: TGCGCCAGCAGCCCGCGGACACCGAACACCGGGGAGCTGTTTTTT.

This chain links TRBV5-5 with TRBJ2-1, with TRBD1 as a possible D gene (5 bases). Looked up from germline, CDR1 is SGHKS and CDR2 is YYEKEE (reference sequence). The CDR3 is 12 amino acids. Deletions cut 4 bases from V and 11 bases from J, with 13 bases between. The CDR3 loop is CASSPDISQQFF. The CDR3 DNA sequence: TGTGCCAGCAGCCCGGACATCTCCCAGCAGTTCTTC.

CDR3 residues: CASSTGTSYTEAFF. CDR3 DNA: TGTGCCAGCAGTACGGGGACCTCCTACACTGAAGCTTTCTTT. The genes are TRBV11-2 and TRBJ1-1, with a possible D match to TRBD1 (5 bases). V was pared by 6 bases and J by 3 bases, with 14 bases between. Germline V CDR1 and CDR2: SGHAT, FQNNGV. CDR3 length equals 14 residues.

This chain joins TRBV7-9 and TRBJ1-2, with 11 bases that match TRBD1. From germline, CDR1 is SEHNR and CDR2 FQNEAQ (reference sequence). The V segment lost 1 base and the J segment 8 bases; nucleotides outside the gene matches: 3. This CDR3 has 14 residues. The CDR3 nucleotides read TGTGCCAGCAGCTTAGAGGGACAGGGGGGCGGCTACACCTTC. This translates into CASSLEGQGGGYTF. Variable domain in full (rest from reference TRBV7-9 and TRBJ1-2): DTGVSQNPRHKITKRGQNVTFRCDPISEHNRLYWYRQTLGQGPEFLTYFQNEAQLEKSRLLSDRFSAERPKGSFSTLEIQRTEQGDSAMYLCASSLEGQGGGYTFGSGTRLTVV.